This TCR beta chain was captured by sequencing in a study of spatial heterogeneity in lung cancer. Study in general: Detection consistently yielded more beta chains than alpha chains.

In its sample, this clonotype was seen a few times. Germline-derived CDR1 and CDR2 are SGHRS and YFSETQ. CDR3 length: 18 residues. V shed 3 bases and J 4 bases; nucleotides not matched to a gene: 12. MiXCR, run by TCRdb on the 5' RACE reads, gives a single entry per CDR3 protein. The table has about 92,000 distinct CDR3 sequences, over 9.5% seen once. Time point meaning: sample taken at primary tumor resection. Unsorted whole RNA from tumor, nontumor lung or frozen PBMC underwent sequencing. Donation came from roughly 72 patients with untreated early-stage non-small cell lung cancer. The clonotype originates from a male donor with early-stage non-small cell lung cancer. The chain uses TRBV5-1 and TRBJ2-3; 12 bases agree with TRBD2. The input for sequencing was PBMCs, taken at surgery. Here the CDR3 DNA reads TGCGCCAGCAGCTGGGGACTAGCGGGCTCCCGGTCGGCAGATACGCAGTATTTT. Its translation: CASSWGLAGSRSADTQYF.